At least ten counts were recorded for the clone carrying this T cell receptor (beta chain). There are 14 residues in the CDR3. V lost 1 base and J 4 bases, leaving 11 bases between the germline ends. Germline lookup yields CDR1 SGHRS and CDR2 YFSETQ. Amplification of ligated cDNA took four PCR rounds with SP2 and nested alpha and beta constant primers. TCRdb re-derived calls from the UMI-ligation and nested PCR reads in MiXCR, one entry per CDR3 protein. The data contain tens of thousands of distinct CDR3 sequences, less than 8.5% of them singletons. This sample was taken from a study of naive and memory T cell subsets. Treatment defined: skin biopsy from PPD injection site in Mantoux-positive individual. The library had UMIs added by 3' ligation of an oligonucleotide to TCR cDNA.

Sequences were derived from skin, sampled from a tuberculin skin test site. The source is an adult in good health. The V and J genes are TRBV5-1 and TRBJ1-1; D is unresolved. CDR3 region: CASSLYGGGTEAFF. The CDR3 DNA follows: TGCGCCAGCAGCTTGTACGGTGGAGGCACTGAAGCTTTCTTT.